This entry describes one T cell receptor beta chain. Antigen unknown. CDR3 length equals 15 residues. Germline V CDR1 and CDR2: ENHRY, SYGVKD. Trimming took off 4 bases at V and 2 bases at J, with 12 bases between the two ends. The entry originates in a study of T cells after yellow fever vaccination. Overall study context: For low cell numbers, libraries were made with SMART-Seq v4 Ultra Low Input.

UMIs and a universal primer site were added when TCR cDNA was made by 5'RACE template switching. TCRdb re-derived calls from the 5' RACE reads in MiXCR, one entry per CDR3 protein. The sample has roughly 520,000 distinct CDR3 sequences, 21% seen once. Regarding the study as a whole: Boosting was followed by the reappearance of most primary-vaccination clones (approximately 95% CD4, under 90% CD8).

This chain links TRBV10-3 with TRBJ1-5; a weak D match, TRBD1 (5 bases). The source of this sequence is a man aged 18 to 30 who received the YFV17D yellow fever vaccine. The starting material was PBMCs, obtained 21 days after the first yellow fever vaccination. The CDR3 nucleotides read TGTGCCATCAGTGGAGGGGACTTTGGCAATCAGCCCCAGCATTTT. It codes for CAISGGDFGNQPQHF.